A single sample is the source of the 6 T cell receptor beta chains below, sequenced in a study of shared clonotypes between healthy human individuals. Sequencing used immunoSEQ multiplex PCR; TCRdb keeps in-frame clones, though not all of them. The sample consists of some 2,500,000 clones, approximately 90% of them appearing once. What was sequenced was naive CD4+ T cells from PBMCs. The subset was: CD45RA+ positively selected. The source is a man between 18 and 35 years old in good health. Some clones in this sample may be carry-over from other donors' samples.

The chain links TRBV5-4 to TRBJ1-2; D is perhaps TRBD1 (6 bases). Trimming cost V 4 bases and J 5 bases, with 12 bases left between them. Germline CDR1 is SGHNT and CDR2 is YYREEE (reference sequence). The length of the CDR3 is 13 residues. CDR3: CASSRTEFYGYTF. Written as DNA, the CDR3 is TGTGCCAGCAGCCGGACAGAGTTTTATGGCTACACCTTC.

The genes are TRBV19 and TRBJ1-5, with D hard to call. The CDR3 extends over 13 amino acids. The germline V gene encodes CDR1 LNHDA and CDR2 SQIVND (reference sequence). V shed 3 bases and J shed 5 bases, with 8 bases lying between them. CDR3 DNA sequence: TGTGCCAGTAGTATTAAGGCAGATCAGCCCCAGCATTTT. Its protein is CASSIKADQPQHF.

V gene TRBV11-2 combines with J gene TRBJ1-2; 10 bases fit TRBD1. Germline CDR1 SGHAT, CDR2 FQNNGV. The V gene end was trimmed by 4 bases and the J gene end by 3 bases; junction bases not matched to a gene: 8. This CDR3 has 16 amino acids. The CDR3 loop reads CASSSGTGVSYYGYTF. The CDR3 DNA reads TGTGCCAGCAGCTCAGGGACAGGGGTTTCTTACTATGGCTACACCTTC.

The J gene is TRBJ1-5, the V gene TRBV5-8; D is undetermined. In germline, CDR1 is SGHTS, CDR2 YDEGEE. The germline V and J ends were trimmed by 2 bases and 6 bases, with 6 bases remaining between them. The CDR3 has 12 residues. Written as DNA, the CDR3 is TGTGCCAGCAGCTTCCCGGGTCAGCCCCAGCATTTT. It is translated as CASSFPGQPQHF.

This chain's CDR3 is CASSQGHRGYGANVLTF. In DNA, the CDR3 is TGCGCCAGCAGCCAAGGACACCGGGGGTATGGGGCCAACGTCCTGACTTTC. This chain links TRBV4-3 with TRBJ2-6; perhaps TRBD2 as D (6 bases). Germline lookup yields CDR1 LGHNA and CDR2 YSLEER. Deletions cut 1 base from V and 3 bases from J, with 13 bases between. This CDR3 has 17 amino acids.

The chain is built from TRBV19 and TRBJ1-1, with TRBD1 identical over 8 bases. CDR3 size: 16 residues. The junction had 12 bases not matched to a gene; V was cut back by 4 bases and J by 5 bases. Per the germline V gene, CDR1 is LNHDA and CDR2 is SQIVND (reference sequence). DNA of the CDR3: TGTGCCAGTAGTAAAGGCAGGGGGCCCACTAGGACTGAAGCTTTCTTT. Translation: CASSKGRGPTRTEAFF.